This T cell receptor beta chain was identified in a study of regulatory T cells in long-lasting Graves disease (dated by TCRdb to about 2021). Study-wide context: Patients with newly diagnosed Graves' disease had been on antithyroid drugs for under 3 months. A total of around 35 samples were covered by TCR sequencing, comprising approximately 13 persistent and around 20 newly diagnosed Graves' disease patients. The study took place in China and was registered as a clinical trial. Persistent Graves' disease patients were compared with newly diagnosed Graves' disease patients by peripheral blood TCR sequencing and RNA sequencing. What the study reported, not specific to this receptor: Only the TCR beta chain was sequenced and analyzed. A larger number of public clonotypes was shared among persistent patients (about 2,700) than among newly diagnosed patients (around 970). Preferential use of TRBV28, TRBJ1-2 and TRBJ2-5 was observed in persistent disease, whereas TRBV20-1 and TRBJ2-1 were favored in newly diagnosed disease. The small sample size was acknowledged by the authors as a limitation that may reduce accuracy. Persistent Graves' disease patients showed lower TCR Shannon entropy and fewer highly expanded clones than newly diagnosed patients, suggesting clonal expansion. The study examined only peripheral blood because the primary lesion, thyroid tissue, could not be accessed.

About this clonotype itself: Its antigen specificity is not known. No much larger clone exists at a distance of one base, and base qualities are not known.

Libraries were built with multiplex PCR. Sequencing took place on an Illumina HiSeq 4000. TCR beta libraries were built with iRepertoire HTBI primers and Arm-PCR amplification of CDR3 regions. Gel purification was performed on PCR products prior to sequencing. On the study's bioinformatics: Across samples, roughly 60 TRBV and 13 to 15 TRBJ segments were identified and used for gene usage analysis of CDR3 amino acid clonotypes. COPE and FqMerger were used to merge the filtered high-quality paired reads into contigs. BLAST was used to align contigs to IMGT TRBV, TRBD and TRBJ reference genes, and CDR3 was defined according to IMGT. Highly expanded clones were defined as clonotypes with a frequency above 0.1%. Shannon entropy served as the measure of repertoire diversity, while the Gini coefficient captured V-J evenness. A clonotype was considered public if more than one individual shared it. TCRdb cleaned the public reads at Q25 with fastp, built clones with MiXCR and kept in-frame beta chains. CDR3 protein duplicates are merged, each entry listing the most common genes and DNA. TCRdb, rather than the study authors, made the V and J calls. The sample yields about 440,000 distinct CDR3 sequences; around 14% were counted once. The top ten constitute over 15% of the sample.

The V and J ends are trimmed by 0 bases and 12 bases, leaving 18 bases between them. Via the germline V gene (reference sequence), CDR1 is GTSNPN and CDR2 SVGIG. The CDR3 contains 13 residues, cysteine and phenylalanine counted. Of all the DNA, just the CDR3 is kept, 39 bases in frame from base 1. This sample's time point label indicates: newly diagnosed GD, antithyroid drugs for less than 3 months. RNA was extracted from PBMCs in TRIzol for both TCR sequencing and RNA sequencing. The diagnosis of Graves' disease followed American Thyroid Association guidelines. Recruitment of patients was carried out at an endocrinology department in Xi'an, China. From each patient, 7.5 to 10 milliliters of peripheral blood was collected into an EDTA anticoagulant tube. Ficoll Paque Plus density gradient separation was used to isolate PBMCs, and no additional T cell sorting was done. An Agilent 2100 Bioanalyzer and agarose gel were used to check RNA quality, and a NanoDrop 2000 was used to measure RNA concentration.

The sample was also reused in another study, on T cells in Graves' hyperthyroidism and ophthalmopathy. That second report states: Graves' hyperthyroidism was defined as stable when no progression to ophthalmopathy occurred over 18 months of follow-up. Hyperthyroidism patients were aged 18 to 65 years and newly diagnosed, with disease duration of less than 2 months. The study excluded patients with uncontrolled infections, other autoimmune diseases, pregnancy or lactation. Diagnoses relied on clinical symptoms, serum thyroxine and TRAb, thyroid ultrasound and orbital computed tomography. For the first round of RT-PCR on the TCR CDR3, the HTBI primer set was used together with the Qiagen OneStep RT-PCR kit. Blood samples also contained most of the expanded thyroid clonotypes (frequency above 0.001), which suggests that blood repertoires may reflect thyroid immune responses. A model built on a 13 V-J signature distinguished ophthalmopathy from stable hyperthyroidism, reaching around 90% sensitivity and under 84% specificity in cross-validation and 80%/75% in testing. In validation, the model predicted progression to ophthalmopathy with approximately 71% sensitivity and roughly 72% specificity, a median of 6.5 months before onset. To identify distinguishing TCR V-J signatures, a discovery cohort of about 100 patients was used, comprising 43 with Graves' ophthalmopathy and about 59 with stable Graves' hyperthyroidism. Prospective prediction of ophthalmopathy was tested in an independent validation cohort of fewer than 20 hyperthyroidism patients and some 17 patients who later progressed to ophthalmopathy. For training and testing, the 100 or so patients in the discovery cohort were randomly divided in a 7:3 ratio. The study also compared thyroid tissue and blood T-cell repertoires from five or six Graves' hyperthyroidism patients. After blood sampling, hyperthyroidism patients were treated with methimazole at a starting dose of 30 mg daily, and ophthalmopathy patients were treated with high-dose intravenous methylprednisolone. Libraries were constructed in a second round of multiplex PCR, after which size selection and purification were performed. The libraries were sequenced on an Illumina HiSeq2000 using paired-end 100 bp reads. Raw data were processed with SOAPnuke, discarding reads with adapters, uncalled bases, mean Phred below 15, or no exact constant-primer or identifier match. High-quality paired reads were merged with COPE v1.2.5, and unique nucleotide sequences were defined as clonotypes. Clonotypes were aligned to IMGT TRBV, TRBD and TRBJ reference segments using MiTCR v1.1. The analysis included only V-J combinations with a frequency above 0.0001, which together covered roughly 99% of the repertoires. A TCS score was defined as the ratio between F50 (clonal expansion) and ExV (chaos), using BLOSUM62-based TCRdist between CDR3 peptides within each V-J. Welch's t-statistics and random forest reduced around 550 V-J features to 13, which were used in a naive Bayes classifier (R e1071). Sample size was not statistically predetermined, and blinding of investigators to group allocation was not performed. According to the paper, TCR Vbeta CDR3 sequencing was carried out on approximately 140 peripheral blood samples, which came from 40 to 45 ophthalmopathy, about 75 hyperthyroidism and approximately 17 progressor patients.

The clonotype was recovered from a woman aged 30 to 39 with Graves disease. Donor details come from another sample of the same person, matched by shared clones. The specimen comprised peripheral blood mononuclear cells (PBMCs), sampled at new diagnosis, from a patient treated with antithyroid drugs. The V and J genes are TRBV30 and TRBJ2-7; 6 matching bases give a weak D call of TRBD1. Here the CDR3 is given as CAWSVSFSEDRYF. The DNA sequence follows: TGTGCCTGGAGTGTATCATTCTCCGAGGACAGGTACTTC.